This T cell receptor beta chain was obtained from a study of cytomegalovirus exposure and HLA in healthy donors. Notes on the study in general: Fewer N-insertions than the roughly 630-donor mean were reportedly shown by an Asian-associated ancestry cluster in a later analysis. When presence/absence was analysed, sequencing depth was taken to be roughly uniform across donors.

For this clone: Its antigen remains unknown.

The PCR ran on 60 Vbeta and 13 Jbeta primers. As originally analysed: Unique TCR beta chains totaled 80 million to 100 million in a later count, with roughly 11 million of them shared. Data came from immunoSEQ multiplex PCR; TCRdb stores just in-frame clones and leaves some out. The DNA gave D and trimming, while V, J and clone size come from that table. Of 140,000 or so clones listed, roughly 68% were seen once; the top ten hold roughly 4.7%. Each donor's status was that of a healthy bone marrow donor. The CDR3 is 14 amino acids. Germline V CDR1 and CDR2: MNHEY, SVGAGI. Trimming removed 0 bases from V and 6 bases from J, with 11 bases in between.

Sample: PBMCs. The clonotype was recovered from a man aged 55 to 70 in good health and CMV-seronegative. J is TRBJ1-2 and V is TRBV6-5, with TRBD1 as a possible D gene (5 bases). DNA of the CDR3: TGTGCCAGCAGTTACTCTGCACAGGAAAATGGCTACACCTTC. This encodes CASSYSAQENGYTF.